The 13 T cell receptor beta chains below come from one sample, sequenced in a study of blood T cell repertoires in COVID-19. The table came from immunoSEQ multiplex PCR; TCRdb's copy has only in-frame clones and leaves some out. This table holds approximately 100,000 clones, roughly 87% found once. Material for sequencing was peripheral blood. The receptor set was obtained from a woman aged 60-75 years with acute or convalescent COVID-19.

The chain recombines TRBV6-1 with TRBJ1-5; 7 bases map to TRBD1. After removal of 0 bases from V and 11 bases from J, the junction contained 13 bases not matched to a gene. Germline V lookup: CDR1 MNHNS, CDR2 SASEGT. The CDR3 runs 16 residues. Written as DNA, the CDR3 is TGTGCCAGCAGTGAAGCGGCAGGGGGGTCGGGTGAGGCCCAGCATTTT. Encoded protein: CASSEAAGGSGEAQHF.

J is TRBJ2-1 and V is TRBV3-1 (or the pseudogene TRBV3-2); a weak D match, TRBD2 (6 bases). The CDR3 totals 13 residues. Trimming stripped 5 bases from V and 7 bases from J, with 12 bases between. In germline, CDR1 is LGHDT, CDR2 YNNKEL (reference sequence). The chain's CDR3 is CASSGDRGNEQFF. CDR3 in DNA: TGTGCCAGCAGCGGCGACCGGGGGAATGAGCAGTTCTTC.

The CDR3 region has the DNA TGTGCCAGCAGTCCACAGGGTACTAGCACAGATACGCAGTATTTT. It translates to CASSPQGTSTDTQYF. The rearrangement links TRBV28 to TRBJ2-3, with a possible D match to TRBD1 (6 bases). V lost 5 bases to trimming and J lost 0 bases, with 12 bases between them. This CDR3 has 15 amino acids. Germline CDR1 and CDR2: MDHEN and SYDVKM.

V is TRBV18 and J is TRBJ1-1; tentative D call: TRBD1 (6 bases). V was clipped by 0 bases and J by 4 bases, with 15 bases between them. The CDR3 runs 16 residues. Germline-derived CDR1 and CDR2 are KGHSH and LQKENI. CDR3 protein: CASSPPQGHRGTEAFF. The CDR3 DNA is TGTGCCAGCTCACCACCGCAGGGGCACCGGGGCACTGAAGCTTTCTTT.

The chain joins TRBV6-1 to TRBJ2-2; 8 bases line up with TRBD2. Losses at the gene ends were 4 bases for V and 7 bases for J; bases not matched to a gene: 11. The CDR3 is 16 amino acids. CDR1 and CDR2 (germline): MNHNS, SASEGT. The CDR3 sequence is CASSAAGGAANGELFF. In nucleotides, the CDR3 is TGTGCCAGCAGTGCTGCGGGGGGAGCGGCCAACGGGGAGCTGTTTTTT.

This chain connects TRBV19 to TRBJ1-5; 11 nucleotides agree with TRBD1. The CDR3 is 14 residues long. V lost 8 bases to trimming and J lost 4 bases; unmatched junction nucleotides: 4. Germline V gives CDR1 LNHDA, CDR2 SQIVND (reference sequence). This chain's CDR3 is CASSGTGGNQPQHF. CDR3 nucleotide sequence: TGTGCCAGTTCCGGGACAGGGGGGAATCAGCCCCAGCATTTT.

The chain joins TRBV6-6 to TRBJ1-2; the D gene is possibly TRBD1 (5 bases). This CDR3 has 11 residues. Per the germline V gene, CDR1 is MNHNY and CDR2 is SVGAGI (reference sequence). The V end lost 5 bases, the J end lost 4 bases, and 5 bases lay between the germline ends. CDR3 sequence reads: CASSDSYGYTF. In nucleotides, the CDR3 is TGTGCCAGCAGTGACAGCTATGGCTACACCTTC.

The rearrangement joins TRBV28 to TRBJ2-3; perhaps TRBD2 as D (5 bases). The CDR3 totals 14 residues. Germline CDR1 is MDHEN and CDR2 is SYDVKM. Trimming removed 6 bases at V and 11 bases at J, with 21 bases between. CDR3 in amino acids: CASSPRGAPLKQYF. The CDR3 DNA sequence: TGTGCCAGCAGCCCTCGGGGAGCGCCACTGAAGCAGTATTTT.

Here the CDR3 reads CASRNMAGPIISGNTIYF. CDR3 DNA sequence: TGTGCCAGTAGGAATATGGCGGGACCCATAATCTCTGGAAACACCATATATTTT. V is TRBV19 and J is TRBJ1-3; weak D call: TRBD1 (5 bases). The CDR3 contains 18 residues. Germline CDR1 is LNHDA and CDR2 is SQIVND (reference sequence). V shed 6 bases and J shed 0 bases, with 21 bases lying between them.

The DNA for the CDR3 is TGTGCCAGTAGAACAGGGACAGGTATCAATCAGCCCCAGCATTTT. It encodes CASRTGTGINQPQHF. V usage is TRBV19 and J usage is TRBJ1-5; TRBD1 matches at 8 bases. V gave up 6 bases and J gave up 3 bases; unmatched junction bases: 7. Germline lookup yields CDR1 LNHDA and CDR2 SQIVND (reference sequence). The CDR3 has 15 residues.

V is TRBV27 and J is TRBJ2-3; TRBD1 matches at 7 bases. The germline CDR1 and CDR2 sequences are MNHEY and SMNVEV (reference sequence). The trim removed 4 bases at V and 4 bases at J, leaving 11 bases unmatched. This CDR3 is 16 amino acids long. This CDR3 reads CASSSRTGRGADTQYF. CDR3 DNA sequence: TGTGCCAGCAGTTCGAGGACAGGTCGAGGCGCAGATACGCAGTATTTT.

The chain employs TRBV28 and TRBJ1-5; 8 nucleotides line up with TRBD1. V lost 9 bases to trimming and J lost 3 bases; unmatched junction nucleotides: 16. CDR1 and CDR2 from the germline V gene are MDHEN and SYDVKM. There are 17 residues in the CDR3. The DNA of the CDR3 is TGTGCCAGTCGAATGTATGTCGGGACAGGCTACAATCAGCCCCAGCATTTT. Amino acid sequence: CASRMYVGTGYNQPQHF.

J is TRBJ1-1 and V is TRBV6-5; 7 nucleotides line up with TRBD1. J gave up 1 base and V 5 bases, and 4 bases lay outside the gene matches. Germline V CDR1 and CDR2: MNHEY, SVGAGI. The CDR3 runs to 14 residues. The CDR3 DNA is TGTGCCAGCAGTACCCGACAGGGGAACACTGAAGCTTTCTTT. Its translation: CASSTRQGNTEAFF.